This passage covers 9 T cell receptor beta chains from one sample sequenced in a study of cytomegalovirus exposure and HLA in healthy donors. The PCR had 60 Vbeta and 13 Jbeta primers. Sequenced by immunoSEQ multiplex PCR; TCRdb stores in-frame clones only, minus some. The profile shows 90,000 to 150,000 clones, under 90% of them singletons. The sequenced sample was PBMCs. These receptors all come from a woman in her 40s in good health and CMV-seronegative.

The J gene is TRBJ2-7, the V gene TRBV27; TRBD1 agrees at 10 bases. CDR1 MNHEY and CDR2 SMNVEV come from the germline V gene (reference sequence). After removal of 0 bases from V and 3 bases from J, the junction contained 2 bases not matched to a gene. The length of the CDR3 is 15 residues. CDR3 nucleotides: TGTGCCAGCAGTTTATCGTGGACAGGGGGCTACGAGCAGTACTTC. Protein product: CASSLSWTGGYEQYF.

The gene calls are TRBV13 and TRBJ1-1; D call uncertain. The V gene's germline CDR1 is PRHDT and CDR2 FYEKMQ (reference sequence). V shed 5 bases and J shed 3 bases, with 19 bases lying between them. CDR3 length: 16 amino acids. CDR3 sequence reads: CASSPRGGGPDTEAFF. The DNA for the CDR3 is TGTGCCAGCAGCCCCCGAGGAGGAGGGCCCGACACTGAAGCTTTCTTT. Drawing the rest from reference TRBV13 and TRBJ1-1, the complete variable domain is AAGVIQSPRHLIKEKRETATLKCYPIPRHDTVYWYQQGPGQDPQFLISFYEKMQSDKGSIPDRFSAQQFSDYHSELNMSSLELGDSALYFCASSPRGGGPDTEAFFGQGTRLTVV.

The rearrangement uses TRBV19 and TRBJ1-6, with unresolved D. Germline V gene sequence: CDR1 LNHDA, CDR2 SQIVND (reference sequence). The CDR3 is 14 amino acids. V shed 3 bases and J shed 10 bases, with 13 bases lying between them. The CDR3 reads CASSIPSLRSPLHF. The CDR3, as DNA: TGTGCCAGTAGTATCCCATCACTCCGCTCACCCCTCCACTTT.

This chain uses TRBV5-1 with TRBJ1-3; TRBD1 aligns across 9 bases. Losses at the gene ends were 4 bases for V and 2 bases for J; bases not matched to a gene: 4. The CDR3 has 15 amino acids. Germline V gene sequence: CDR1 SGHRS, CDR2 YFSETQ. Written as DNA, the CDR3 is TGCGCCAGCAGCCTAAGGACAGGGGCTGGAAACACCATATATTTT. Residues: CASSLRTGAGNTIYF.

CDR3 region: CASSLAGPGNTIYF. The DNA for the CDR3 is TGTGCCAGCAGCTTAGCAGGGCCCGGAAACACCATATATTTT. The V call is TRBV11-2, the J call TRBJ1-3, with a tentative D call TRBD1 (5 bases). Trimming shortened V by 1 base and J by 4 bases, and 8 bases separated the two germline ends. Germline CDR1 SGHAT, CDR2 FQNNGV. This CDR3 has 14 residues.

The rearrangement links TRBV27 to TRBJ2-2; 8 bases align to TRBD2. The junction had 7 bases not matched to a gene; V was cut back by 0 bases and J by 1 base. The CDR3 is 18 residues long. Germline loops: CDR1 MNHEY, CDR2 SMNVEV (reference sequence). The CDR3 is CASSLSPVLAGNTGELFF. In nucleotides, the CDR3 is TGTGCCAGCAGTTTATCCCCGGTCCTAGCGGGGAACACCGGGGAGCTGTTTTTT.

The chain employs TRBV6-6 and TRBJ2-5; the D gene is possibly TRBD2 (6 bases). CDR1 MNHNY and CDR2 SVGAGI come from the germline V gene (reference sequence). V lost 5 bases to trimming and J lost 11 bases, with 15 bases between them. The CDR3 consists of 12 residues. The CDR3 DNA reads as TGTGCCAGCAGTCTTGTCGGAGGGGAGCAGTACTTC. Translation gives CASSLVGGEQYF.

This rearrangement joins TRBV14 to TRBJ1-4, with D perhaps matching TRBD1 (5 bases). V was trimmed by 3 bases and J by 3 bases, leaving 14 bases between them. Germline CDR1 SGHDN, CDR2 FVKESK. The CDR3 runs to 16 residues. The CDR3: CASSHFAGKANEKLFF. DNA for the CDR3: TGTGCCAGCAGCCATTTTGCAGGGAAAGCTAATGAAAAACTGTTTTTT. The entire variable domain, with the rest obtained from reference TRBV14 and TRBJ1-4, is as follows: EAGVTQFPSHSVIEKGQTVTLRCDPISGHDNLYWYRRVMGKEIKFLLHFVKESKQDESGMPNNRFLAERTGGTYSTLKVQPAELEDSGVYFCASSHFAGKANEKLFFGSGTQLSVL.

For the CDR3, the DNA is TGTGCCAGCAGCTTAGTACAGGGGGTGCCTGAAGCTTTCTTT. This gives the protein CASSLVQGVPEAFF. This chain joins TRBV7-9 and TRBJ1-1; 8 bases map to TRBD1. Germline V gene sequence: CDR1 SEHNR, CDR2 FQNEAQ (reference sequence). The CDR3 is 14 amino acids. V trimming: 1 base; J trimming: 6 bases; junction bases outside the gene matches: 4.